The 28 T cell receptor beta chains presented below share a single source sample, sequenced in a study of blood T cell repertoires in COVID-19. TCRdb keeps only in-frame clones here, not all; method: immunoSEQ multiplex PCR. The table shows approximately 75,000 clones, with roughly four fifths occurring only once. The material sequenced was peripheral blood. These receptors were obtained from a woman aged 80 or over with acute or convalescent COVID-19.

The V and J genes are TRBV25-1 and TRBJ1-1; 7 bases are shared with TRBD1. This CDR3 is 14 amino acids long. V shed 5 bases, J shed 3 bases, and the junction held 6 bases outside the gene matches. The germline gives CDR1 MGHDK, CDR2 SYGVNS. The CDR3 nucleotides read TGTGCCAGCAGTCCCGGGACAGCCTACACTGAAGCTTTCTTT. Protein sequence: CASSPGTAYTEAFF.

A word on this clone: The same CDR3 can be traced to other DNA sequences in this sample. The V and J genes are TRBV18 and TRBJ2-5; tentatively, D is TRBD2 (5 bases). Germline values: CDR1 KGHSH, CDR2 LQKENI. Trimming took off 2 bases at V and 4 bases at J, with 5 bases between the two ends. There are 12 residues in the CDR3. As DNA, the CDR3 is TGTGCCAGCTCACCAGGAGGAGAGACCCAGTACTTC. As protein: CASSPGGETQYF.

This clone was observed a few times. V and J are TRBV3-1 (or the pseudogene TRBV3-2) and TRBJ1-4; D call uncertain. The CDR3 totals 15 residues. Germline values: CDR1 LGHDT, CDR2 YNNKEL (reference sequence). Trimming removed 3 bases at V and 6 bases at J, with 14 bases between. The CDR3 DNA follows: TGTGCCAGCAGCCATGAATACGGAGTTGATGAAAAACTGTTTTTT. It yields the protein CASSHEYGVDEKLFF.

The rearrangement uses TRBV6-5 and TRBJ2-7; TRBD1 agrees at 7 bases. Germline trimming cut 2 bases from V and 2 bases from J; bases unmatched to any gene: 6. Germline lookup yields CDR1 MNHEY and CDR2 SVGAGI. The CDR3 length is 15 residues. DNA of the CDR3: TGTGCCAGCAGTTACGCCCGGGACAGCCCCTACGAGCAGTACTTC. Translated: CASSYARDSPYEQYF.

The chain carries TRBV25-1 and TRBJ2-3, with 9 bases fitting TRBD1. Losses at the gene ends were 2 bases for V and 3 bases for J; bases not matched to a gene: 9. Per the germline V gene, CDR1 is MGHDK and CDR2 is SYGVNS. The CDR3 covers 17 residues. CDR3 amino acids: CASSEPRDRAGTDTQYF. The CDR3 DNA reads as TGTGCCAGCAGTGAACCCCGGGACAGGGCTGGGACAGATACGCAGTATTTT.

J is TRBJ1-3 and V is TRBV7-9, with TRBD1 as a possible D gene (6 bases). The V and J ends lost 7 bases and 4 bases respectively, with 14 bases between them. The CDR3 has 14 amino acids. Germline CDR1 SEHNR, CDR2 FQNEAQ (reference sequence). The chain's CDR3 is CASTLAGVGNTIYF. Here the CDR3 DNA reads TGTGCCAGCACCTTGGCAGGGGTGGGAAACACCATATATTTT.

This clone was detected once. J is TRBJ1-1 and V is TRBV9, with 7 bases that match TRBD1. Germline-derived CDR1 and CDR2 are SGDLS and YYNGEE. J was trimmed by 5 bases and V by 4 bases; bases with no gene match: 11. The length of the CDR3 is 15 residues. DNA of the CDR3: TGTGCCAGCAGCCCGAGTCCTACAGGGGTGACTGAAGCTTTCTTT. Protein sequence: CASSPSPTGVTEAFF.

V and J are TRBV2 and TRBJ1-2; TRBD1 matches at 7 bases. The CDR3 is 14 residues long. V shed 4 bases, J shed 4 bases, and the junction held 6 bases outside the gene matches. Per the germline V gene, CDR1 is SNHLY and CDR2 is FYNNEI. The CDR3 sequence is CASSVTGEGYGYTF. In nucleotides, the CDR3 is TGTGCCAGCAGTGTAACAGGGGAAGGCTATGGCTACACCTTC.

V and J are TRBV6-6 and TRBJ2-7, with D unclear. This CDR3 has 14 residues. V lost 5 bases and J lost 2, with 13 bases in between. CDR1 and CDR2 (germline): MNHNY, SVGAGI (reference sequence). CDR3 region: CASSKLGATYEQYF. CDR3 sequence (DNA): TGTGCCAGCAGTAAGCTCGGTGCGACCTACGAGCAGTACTTC.

V is TRBV6-5 and J is TRBJ1-2, with D unresolved. Germline-derived CDR1 and CDR2 are MNHEY and SVGAGI. The CDR3 runs to 14 residues. Trimming took 0 bases from V and 1 from J, leaving 6 bases between them. The CDR3 DNA reads TGTGCCAGCAGTTACTCTAAACTTAACTATGGCTACACCTTC. Translating it yields CASSYSKLNYGYTF.

CDR3 nucleotides: TGTGCCAGTAGTAGTCCCTCGGGGTACGAGCAGTACTTC. This translates into CASSSPSGYEQYF. The genes are TRBV19 and TRBJ2-7, with D perhaps matching TRBD2 (5 bases). The CDR3 is 13 residues long. Deletions cut 4 bases from V and 4 bases from J, with 11 bases between. CDR1 is LNHDA and CDR2 is SQIVND in the germline V gene (reference sequence).

This chain connects TRBV2 to TRBJ2-2, with 10 bases aligning to TRBD1. The J segment lost 4 bases and the V segment lost 3 bases, leaving 14 bases of the junction unmatched. The CDR3 sequence is 19 residues long. From germline, CDR1 is SNHLY and CDR2 FYNNEI. The CDR3 region has the DNA TGTGCCAGCAGTGATTCCGGGACAGGGGACCTAAAGGGCACCGGGGAGCTGTTTTTT. Its translation: CASSDSGTGDLKGTGELFF.

V usage is TRBV19 and J usage is TRBJ1-1, with D possibly TRBD1 on 5 matching bases. Germline CDR1 is LNHDA and CDR2 is SQIVND (reference sequence). CDR3 size: 14 residues. Trimming removed 3 bases from V and 5 bases from J, with 13 bases in between. This CDR3 reads CASSMLDSSTEAFF. CDR3 DNA: TGTGCCAGTAGTATGCTTGACAGTTCGACTGAAGCTTTCTTT.

V is TRBV9 and J is TRBJ2-3; 13 bases line up with TRBD2. V dropped 3 bases and J dropped 2; count of bases not matched to a gene: 3. This CDR3 is 16 amino acids long. Germline V gene lookup returns CDR1 SGDLS and CDR2 YYNGEE. CDR3 in amino acids: CASSEGLAGSTDTQYF. The CDR3 DNA reads as TGTGCCAGCAGCGAGGGACTAGCGGGGTCCACAGATACGCAGTATTTT.

The chain combines TRBV7-9 with TRBJ1-1; D perhaps matches TRBD1 (5 bases). The germline V gene has CDR1 SEHNR and CDR2 FQNEAQ (reference sequence). V was pared by 4 bases and J by 5 bases, with 20 bases between. The CDR3 is 16 residues long. This chain's CDR3 is CASSSTREGRRTEAFF. The CDR3 bases are TGTGCCAGCAGCTCCACGCGGGAGGGGCGGCGAACTGAAGCTTTCTTT.

This chain links TRBV5-1 with TRBJ2-5; TRBD2 matches at 9 bases. Germline values: CDR1 SGHRS, CDR2 YFSETQ. V shed 0 bases, J shed 2 bases, and the junction held 5 bases outside the gene matches. The CDR3 sequence is 16 residues long. CDR3 region: CASSLVAGATQETQYF. The CDR3 DNA sequence: TGCGCCAGCAGCTTGGTAGCGGGGGCCACACAAGAGACCCAGTACTTC.

The chain couples TRBV6-5 to TRBJ2-3, with a possible D match to TRBD1 (6 bases). The CDR3 extends over 14 amino acids. V was cut by 7 bases and J by 1 base, with 12 bases left in between. Germline assignment: CDR1 MNHEY and CDR2 SVGAGI. As DNA, the CDR3 is TGTGCCAGCAAAGACAGGACTGGCACAGATACGCAGTATTTT. This codes for CASKDRTGTDTQYF.

Of note for this clone: Possible read error: a much larger clone is one base away. The same CDR3 arises from other DNA sequences in this sample as well. The chain recombines TRBV5-6 with TRBJ1-1; D is ambiguous. Germline V gene lookup returns CDR1 SGHDT and CDR2 YYEEEE. V gave up 1 base and J gave up 4 bases, with 5 bases separating them. CDR3 length equals 12 residues. In DNA form, the CDR3 reads TGTGCCAGCAGCTTGAGAGGCACTGAAGCTTTCTTT. Protein: CASSLRGTEAFF.

The V gene is TRBV30, the J gene TRBJ2-7; TRBD1 agrees at 9 bases. The ends lost 0 bases at V and 2 bases at J; junction bases unmatched: 5. The germline V gene encodes CDR1 GTSNPN and CDR2 SVGIG (reference sequence). The CDR3 is made up of 15 amino acids. This chain's CDR3 is CAWSVRGQGTYEQYF. For the CDR3, the DNA is TGTGCCTGGAGTGTACGTGGACAGGGGACCTACGAGCAGTACTTC.

CDR3 in amino acids: CASSQVPFGYTF. DNA for the CDR3: TGTGCCAGCAGCCAAGTTCCGTTTGGCTACACCTTC. The genes are TRBV3-1 (or the pseudogene TRBV3-2) and TRBJ1-2; D gene uncertain. CDR1 and CDR2 from the germline V gene are LGHDT and YNNKEL (reference sequence). Trimming stripped 1 base from V and 7 bases from J, with 7 bases between. This CDR3 region has 12 residues.

V usage is TRBV3-1 (or the pseudogene TRBV3-2) and J usage is TRBJ2-1; 10 bases map to TRBD2. This CDR3 has 18 amino acids. CDR1 is LGHDT, CDR2 YNNKEL, per germline (reference sequence). Germline trimming cut 1 base from V and 7 bases from J; bases unmatched to any gene: 13. The CDR3 DNA follows: TGTGCCAGCAGCCAAGTAACTCATAGCGGGGGGCCGGGGAATGAGCAGTTCTTC. This encodes CASSQVTHSGGPGNEQFF.

V usage is TRBV10-1 and J usage is TRBJ2-7; possible D gene TRBD2, 5 bases. Germline-derived CDR1 and CDR2 are WNHNN and SYGVQD (reference sequence). Trimming removed 4 bases from V and 2 bases from J, with 9 bases in between. This CDR3 region has 13 residues. The CDR3 region has the DNA TGCGCCAGCAGTGGTTCGGGGACCTACGAGCAGTACTTC. This translates into CASSGSGTYEQYF.

The rearrangement uses TRBV20-1 and TRBJ1-3; D unclear. The germline V and J ends were trimmed by 3 bases and 0 bases, with 9 bases remaining between them. The CDR3 is 14 residues long. CDR1 is DFQATT, CDR2 SNEGSKA, per germline (reference sequence). CDR3 coding DNA: TGCAGTGCTAGTAGTACAAGCTCTGGAAACACCATATATTTT. Residues: CSASSTSSGNTIYF.

In regard to this clone: This sample includes further DNA sequences coding for the same CDR3. The chain has TRBV7-2 and TRBJ2-7; 8 bases agree with TRBD1. Germline V lookup: CDR1 SGHTA, CDR2 FQGNSA. This CDR3 is 14 amino acids long. The V and J ends lost 3 bases and 2 bases, in that order; junction bases with no gene match: 3. CDR3 sequence: CASSLDRATYEQYF. The CDR3 nucleotides read TGTGCCAGCAGCTTGGACAGGGCCACCTACGAGCAGTACTTC.

The rearrangement joins TRBV5-1 to TRBJ2-1; tentative D call: TRBD2 (6 bases). The CDR3 runs to 16 residues. Trimming took 0 bases from V and 4 from J, leaving 14 bases between them. CDR1 and CDR2 from the germline V gene are SGHRS and YFSETQ. The chain's CDR3 is CASSLAPGTQYNEQFF. The DNA for the CDR3 is TGCGCCAGCAGCTTGGCGCCCGGGACTCAGTACAATGAGCAGTTCTTC. Using reference TRBV5-1 and TRBJ2-1 for the parts outside the CDR3, the full variable domain is KAGVTQTPRYLIKTRGQQVTLSCSPISGHRSVSWYQQTPGQGLQFLFEYFSETQRNKGNFPGRFSGRQFSNSRSEMNVSTLELGDSALYLCASSLAPGTQYNEQFFGPGTRLTVL.

V and J are TRBV5-1 and TRBJ1-6; unclear D gene. The CDR3 loop spans 16 amino acids. In germline, CDR1 is SGHRS, CDR2 YFSETQ. V shed 4 bases and J shed 0 bases, with 11 bases lying between them. The DNA of the CDR3 is TGCGCCAGCAGCCAAGCCCCAGGCTCCTATAATTCACCCCTCCACTTT. Translation: CASSQAPGSYNSPLHF.

CDR3 DNA sequence: TGTGCCAGCAGCTTTATGGGGGACAGGGGTTCACCCCTCCACTTT. It yields the protein CASSFMGDRGSPLHF. The V gene is TRBV11-2, the J gene TRBJ1-6; 10 nucleotides align to TRBD1. With 3 bases clipped from V and 9 bases from J, the junction kept 5 bases outside the gene matches. From germline, CDR1 is SGHAT and CDR2 FQNNGV. CDR3 length: 15 amino acids.

V is TRBV19 and J is TRBJ2-7; 10 bases line up with TRBD2. Germline-derived CDR1 and CDR2 are LNHDA and SQIVND (reference sequence). CDR3 size: 16 residues. The J segment lost 0 bases and the V segment lost 5 bases, leaving 7 bases of the junction unmatched. CDR3 bases: TGTGCCAGTAGTCCACGTACTAGCGGGGTCTCCTACGAGCAGTACTTC. Translating gives CASSPRTSGVSYEQYF.